Listed below are T cell receptor beta chains from one sample, sequenced in a study of cytomegalovirus exposure and HLA in healthy donors. Here immunoSEQ multiplex PCR was the method, and the copy in TCRdb shows in-frame clones only, minus some. The sample consists of about 140,000 clones, roughly 75% of them appearing once. Input material: PBMCs. These receptors were obtained from a man aged 25 to 45 in good health and CMV-seronegative. Each CDR3 is given with its conserved first and last residue. Fields, in order: CDR3 protein, CDR3 DNA, D gene, V gene, J gene, clone size. A D gene is named only where the DNA matches it firmly. Size values are once, few and many counts, or a class for expanded clones, and some rows have none.

CDR3aa: CASSPPLTGASEAFF
CDR3nt: TGTGCCAGCAGTCCACCATTAACAGGGGCGTCTGAAGCTTTCTTT
d_gene: TRBD1
v_gene: TRBV28
j_gene: TRBJ1-1
abundance: few

CDR3aa: CASSRQGRYEQYF
CDR3nt: TGTGCCAGCAGTCGACAGGGTAGATACGAGCAGTACTTC
d_gene: TRBD1
v_gene: TRBV28
j_gene: TRBJ2-7
abundance: .

CDR3aa: CASSEQRGSTDTQYF
CDR3nt: TGTGCCAGCAGTGAGCAGCGGGGGAGCACAGATACGCAGTATTTT
d_gene: TRBD2
v_gene: TRBV2
j_gene: TRBJ2-3
abundance: few

CDR3aa: CASSPSYTLTLPQFF
CDR3nt: TGTGCCAGCAGCCCTTCCTACACCCTGACACTGCCCCAGTTCTTC
d_gene: .
v_gene: TRBV7-9
j_gene: TRBJ2-1
abundance: .

CDR3aa: CASSEGWRVRTDTQYF
CDR3nt: TGCGCCAGCAGTGAAGGGTGGAGGGTCCGCACAGATACGCAGTATTTT
d_gene: .
v_gene: TRBV10-1
j_gene: TRBJ2-3
abundance: .

CDR3aa: CASMKGGVNTEAFF
CDR3nt: TGTGCCAGCATGAAAGGGGGTGTGAACACTGAAGCTTTCTTT
d_gene: .
v_gene: TRBV28
j_gene: TRBJ1-1
abundance: few

CDR3aa: CASSTKTGTRYEQYF
CDR3nt: TGTGCCAGCAGCACCAAGACAGGGACCAGGTACGAGCAGTACTTC
d_gene: TRBD1
v_gene: TRBV7-9
j_gene: TRBJ2-7
abundance: .

CDR3aa: CASSLEPAGWEKLFF
CDR3nt: TGTGCCAGCAGCTTGGAGCCCGCAGGGTGGGAAAAACTGTTTTTT
d_gene: .
v_gene: TRBV5-4
j_gene: TRBJ1-4
abundance: .

CDR3aa: CASSQEVAGGRQPQHF
CDR3nt: TGTGCCAGCAGCCAAGAGGTGGCAGGTGGGCGTCAGCCCCAGCATTTT
d_gene: .
v_gene: TRBV4-2
j_gene: TRBJ1-5
abundance: .

CDR3aa: CASSPLAGLGEQYF
CDR3nt: TGTGCCAGCAGCCCTCTAGCGGGATTGGGCGAGCAGTACTTC
d_gene: TRBD2
v_gene: TRBV9
j_gene: TRBJ2-7
abundance: .

CDR3aa: CASTRDTSYEQYF
CDR3nt: TGTGCCAGCACCCGGGACACCTCCTACGAGCAGTACTTC
d_gene: .
v_gene: TRBV2
j_gene: TRBJ2-7
abundance: .

CDR3aa: CATSRDSRPGQANNEQFF
CDR3nt: TGTGCCACCAGCAGAGATTCTCGACCGGGACAGGCAAACAATGAGCAGTTCTTC
d_gene: TRBD1
v_gene: TRBV15
j_gene: TRBJ2-1
abundance: .

CDR3aa: CASSRTSGISYEQYF
CDR3nt: TGTGCCAGCAGCCGGACTAGCGGAATCTCCTACGAGCAGTACTTC
d_gene: TRBD2
v_gene: TRBV7-6
j_gene: TRBJ2-7
abundance: .

CDR3aa: CASSFSRGNTGELFF
CDR3nt: TGTGCCAGCAGCTTTTCCAGGGGTAACACCGGGGAGCTGTTTTTT
d_gene: .
v_gene: TRBV7-2
j_gene: TRBJ2-2
abundance: .

CDR3aa: CATGGDYEQYF
CDR3nt: TGTGCTACGGGGGGTGACTACGAGCAGTACTTC
d_gene: TRBD2
v_gene: TRBV7-9
j_gene: TRBJ2-7
abundance: few

CDR3aa: CASSLQGAGETQYF
CDR3nt: TGTGCCAGCAGCTTACAGGGGGCAGGGGAGACCCAGTACTTC
d_gene: TRBD1
v_gene: TRBV7-9
j_gene: TRBJ2-5
abundance: once

CDR3aa: CASSLGGQGRKPQHF
CDR3nt: TGTGCCAGCAGCTTAGGCGGGCAGGGGCGAAAGCCCCAGCATTTT
d_gene: .
v_gene: TRBV7-9
j_gene: TRBJ1-5
abundance: few

CDR3aa: CASSLGLVNEQYF
CDR3nt: TGTGCCAGCAGCTTAGGACTAGTCAACGAGCAGTACTTC
d_gene: .
v_gene: TRBV7-2
j_gene: TRBJ2-7
abundance: .

CDR3aa: CASSLDGRMNEKLFF
CDR3nt: TGCGCCAGCAGCTTGGATGGCAGGATGAATGAAAAACTGTTTTTT
d_gene: .
v_gene: TRBV5-1
j_gene: TRBJ1-4
abundance: .

CDR3aa: CASSYIGLPRAVTDTQYF
CDR3nt: TGTGCCAGCAGCTATATCGGACTCCCTAGGGCAGTGACAGATACGCAGTATTTT
d_gene: .
v_gene: TRBV7-9
j_gene: TRBJ2-3
abundance: .

CDR3aa: CASSRDRGSYNEQFF
CDR3nt: TGTGCCAGCAGTCGGGACAGGGGCTCCTACAATGAGCAGTTCTTC
d_gene: TRBD1
v_gene: TRBV2
j_gene: TRBJ2-1
abundance: once

CDR3aa: CASRPRSLDNEQFF
CDR3nt: TGTGCCAGCAGGCCTAGGAGCCTAGACAATGAGCAGTTCTTC
d_gene: .
v_gene: TRBV28
j_gene: TRBJ2-1
abundance: .

CDR3aa: CASSPEGGARADTQYF
CDR3nt: TGTGCCAGCAGTCCCGAGGGGGGGGCGAGGGCAGATACGCAGTATTTT
d_gene: .
v_gene: TRBV28
j_gene: TRBJ2-3
abundance: .

CDR3aa: CAWSVRGTYEQYF
CDR3nt: TGTGCCTGGAGTGTAAGGGGCACCTACGAGCAGTACTTC
d_gene: .
v_gene: TRBV30
j_gene: TRBJ2-7
abundance: .

CDR3aa: CASSPWTGDYNEQFF
CDR3nt: TGTGCCAGCAGCCCATGGACAGGCGACTACAATGAGCAGTTCTTC
d_gene: TRBD1
v_gene: TRBV7-9
j_gene: TRBJ2-1
abundance: .

CDR3aa: CAIRRSFLRDRGNQPQHF
CDR3nt: TGTGCCATTCGACGATCTTTTCTCCGGGACAGAGGCAATCAGCCCCAGCATTTT
d_gene: TRBD1
v_gene: TRBV28
j_gene: TRBJ1-5
abundance: .

CDR3aa: CASSLGLQLNEQFF
CDR3nt: TGCGCCAGCAGCTTGGGACTTCAACTCAATGAGCAGTTCTTC
d_gene: .
v_gene: TRBV5-1
j_gene: TRBJ2-1
abundance: once

CDR3aa: CASSSGQGASPYEQYF
CDR3nt: TGCGCCAGCAGCTCAGGACAGGGGGCTAGCCCCTACGAGCAGTACTTC
d_gene: TRBD1
v_gene: TRBV5-1
j_gene: TRBJ2-7
abundance: .

CDR3aa: CASSRGTGGAENYGYTF
CDR3nt: TGCGCCAGCAGTCGCGGGACAGGGGGCGCAGAGAACTATGGCTACACCTTC
d_gene: TRBD1
v_gene: TRBV10-2
j_gene: TRBJ1-2
abundance: .

CDR3aa: CASHREETQYF
CDR3nt: TGCGCCAGTCACAGGGAAGAGACCCAGTACTTC
d_gene: .
v_gene: TRBV5-1
j_gene: TRBJ2-5
abundance: .

CDR3aa: CASSLGTGGGYGYTF
CDR3nt: TGTGCCAGCAGTCTCGGGACAGGGGGAGGGTATGGCTACACCTTC
d_gene: TRBD1
v_gene: TRBV27
j_gene: TRBJ1-2
abundance: .

CDR3aa: CASSRMASGPYEQYF
CDR3nt: TGTGCCAGCAGCCGAATGGCTAGCGGACCCTACGAGCAGTACTTC
d_gene: TRBD2
v_gene: TRBV27
j_gene: TRBJ2-7
abundance: .

CDR3aa: CASRARQGSGKLFF
CDR3nt: TGTGCCAGCAGGGCTCGACAAGGTTCAGGAAAACTGTTTTTT
d_gene: .
v_gene: TRBV6-5
j_gene: TRBJ1-4
abundance: .

CDR3aa: CASSVGSMGQGGYPF
CDR3nt: TGTGCCAGCAGCGTAGGGTCTATGGGACAAGGTGGCTACCCCTTC
d_gene: .
v_gene: TRBV9
j_gene: TRBJ1-2
abundance: .

CDR3aa: CASSLVDRGVGHYYEQYF
CDR3nt: TGCGCCAGCAGCTTGGTGGATCGCGGCGTGGGACATTACTACGAGCAGTACTTC
d_gene: .
v_gene: TRBV5-1
j_gene: TRBJ2-7
abundance: .

CDR3aa: CASSLSGDPGLAGPSGANVLTF
CDR3nt: TGTGCCAGCAGTTTATCGGGGGACCCGGGACTAGCGGGGCCCTCTGGGGCCAACGTCCTGACTTTC
d_gene: TRBD2
v_gene: TRBV27
j_gene: TRBJ2-6
abundance: .

CDR3aa: CASSARPGTGELFF
CDR3nt: TGTGCCAGCAGCGCACGCCCGGGGACCGGGGAGCTGTTTTTT
d_gene: .
v_gene: TRBV6-4
j_gene: TRBJ2-2
abundance: .

CDR3aa: CASSFGQLEFF
CDR3nt: TGTGCCAGCAGTTTTGGGCAGTTGGAGTTCTTC
d_gene: .
v_gene: TRBV27
j_gene: TRBJ2-1
abundance: .

CDR3aa: CASSEERANSPLHF
CDR3nt: TGTGCCAGCAGTGAAGAGAGGGCTAATTCACCCCTCCACTTT
d_gene: .
v_gene: TRBV2
j_gene: TRBJ1-6
abundance: .

CDR3aa: CATRLKPYRDRVRHEQYF
CDR3nt: TGTGCCACCAGACTCAAACCGTACAGGGACAGGGTACGGCACGAGCAGTACTTC
d_gene: TRBD1
v_gene: TRBV27
j_gene: TRBJ2-7
abundance: .

CDR3aa: CASSEVLVPDTQYF
CDR3nt: TGCGCCAGCAGTGAGGTCCTAGTCCCAGATACGCAGTATTTT
d_gene: .
v_gene: TRBV10-1
j_gene: TRBJ2-3
abundance: .

CDR3aa: CAIKGSDGAGSSYEQYF
CDR3nt: TGTGCCATCAAGGGTAGCGATGGAGCGGGAAGCTCCTACGAGCAGTACTTC
d_gene: TRBD2
v_gene: TRBV10-3
j_gene: TRBJ2-7
abundance: .

CDR3aa: CASSSWGGNTEAFF
CDR3nt: TGTGCCAGCAGCTCGTGGGGCGGTAACACTGAAGCTTTCTTT
d_gene: .
v_gene: TRBV5-8
j_gene: TRBJ1-1
abundance: .

CDR3aa: CASSPHAGANYGYTF
CDR3nt: TGCGCCAGCAGCCCTCATGCGGGTGCTAACTATGGCTACACCTTC
d_gene: .
v_gene: TRBV5-1
j_gene: TRBJ1-2
abundance: once

CDR3aa: CASPGLAPFGETQYF
CDR3nt: TGTGCCAGCCCAGGACTAGCTCCATTTGGAGAGACCCAGTACTTC
d_gene: TRBD2
v_gene: TRBV27
j_gene: TRBJ2-5
abundance: .

CDR3aa: CASSSRESPLHF
CDR3nt: TGTGCCAGCAGCTCGAGGGAATCACCCCTCCACTTT
d_gene: .
v_gene: TRBV28
j_gene: TRBJ1-6
abundance: once

CDR3aa: CASSRQGSLSLYGYTF
CDR3nt: TGTGCCAGCAGCAGACAGGGGTCCTTATCCCTCTATGGCTACACCTTC
d_gene: TRBD1
v_gene: TRBV28
j_gene: TRBJ1-2
abundance: .

CDR3aa: CASSRWTGADYGYTF
CDR3nt: TGCGCCAGCAGTAGATGGACAGGCGCGGACTATGGCTACACCTTC
d_gene: TRBD1
v_gene: TRBV10-2
j_gene: TRBJ1-2
abundance: .

CDR3aa: CASSEVGRRGTEAFF
CDR3nt: TGTGCCAGCAGTGAAGTTGGCCGGCGGGGAACTGAAGCTTTCTTT
d_gene: .
v_gene: TRBV6-1
j_gene: TRBJ1-1
abundance: .

CDR3aa: CASSQARGTEAFF
CDR3nt: TGCGCCAGCAGCCAAGCCAGGGGCACTGAAGCTTTCTTT
d_gene: .
v_gene: TRBV4-1
j_gene: TRBJ1-1
abundance: .

CDR3aa: CASSQAYSSGGTTYEQYF
CDR3nt: TGTGCCAGCAGCCAAGCGTACTCTAGCGGGGGAACTACCTACGAGCAGTACTTC
d_gene: TRBD2
v_gene: TRBV4-2
j_gene: TRBJ2-7
abundance: .

CDR3aa: CAQDGKRGQETQYF
CDR3nt: TGTGCGCAGGATGGGAAGAGGGGGCAAGAGACCCAGTACTTC
d_gene: .
v_gene: TRBV2
j_gene: TRBJ2-5
abundance: once

CDR3aa: CASSDRGGGYTF
CDR3nt: TGTGCCAGCAGTGACCGGGGAGGTGGCTACACCTTC
d_gene: .
v_gene: TRBV6-4
j_gene: TRBJ1-2
abundance: once

CDR3aa: CASSLGTNEQFF
CDR3nt: TGTGCCAGCAGCTTAGGGACAAATGAGCAGTTCTTC
d_gene: .
v_gene: TRBV7-9
j_gene: TRBJ2-1
abundance: .

CDR3aa: CASSPGLAGRGEYEQYF
CDR3nt: TGTGCCAGCAGTCCTGGACTAGCGGGGAGAGGAGAGTACGAGCAGTACTTC
d_gene: TRBD2
v_gene: TRBV27
j_gene: TRBJ2-7
abundance: once